This T cell receptor beta chain comes out of a study of blood T cell repertoires in COVID-19. Study-wide context: Both acute and convalescent COVID-19 samples were obtained from the United States, Italy and Spain. Sample material is recorded as cDNA or gDNA derived from T cells, B-cell-depleted T cells, or PBMCs.

Authors' data handling: Reference gene primers were amplified, and this amplification served to estimate nucleated cell counts. The data were produced by immunoSEQ multiplex PCR, yet TCRdb's version contains in-frame clones alone and is incomplete. V, J and clone size are those of that table, while D and trimming were read from the DNA. The table records roughly 100,000 clones, 70% to 85% of them present only once. The clonotype comes from a man aged 65 to 79 with acute or convalescent COVID-19. The sequencing sample was made of peripheral blood.

This CDR3 is CASSSRGEYPEAFF. The CDR3 nucleotides read TGTGCCAGTAGTTCCAGGGGGGAATACCCTGAAGCTTTCTTT. V is TRBV19 and J is TRBJ1-1; 7 nucleotides align to TRBD1. This CDR3 region has 14 residues. Trimming cost V 5 bases and J 6 bases; bases outside gene matches: 9. Germline V gene data show CDR1 as LNHDA and CDR2 as SQIVND (reference sequence).